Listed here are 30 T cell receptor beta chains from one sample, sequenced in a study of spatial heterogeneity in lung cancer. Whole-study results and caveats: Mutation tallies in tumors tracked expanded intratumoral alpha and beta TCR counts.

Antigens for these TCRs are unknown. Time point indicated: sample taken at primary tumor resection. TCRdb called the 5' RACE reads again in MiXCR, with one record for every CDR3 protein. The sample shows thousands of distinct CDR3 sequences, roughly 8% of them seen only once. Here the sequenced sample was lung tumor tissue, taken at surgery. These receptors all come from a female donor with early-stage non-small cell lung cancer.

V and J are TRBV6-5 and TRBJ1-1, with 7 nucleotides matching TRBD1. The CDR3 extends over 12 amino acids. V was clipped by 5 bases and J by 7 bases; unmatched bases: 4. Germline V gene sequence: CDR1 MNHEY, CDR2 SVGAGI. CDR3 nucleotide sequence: TGTGCCAGCAGTAACAGGGGAGTTGAAGCTTTCTTT. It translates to CASSNRGVEAFF.

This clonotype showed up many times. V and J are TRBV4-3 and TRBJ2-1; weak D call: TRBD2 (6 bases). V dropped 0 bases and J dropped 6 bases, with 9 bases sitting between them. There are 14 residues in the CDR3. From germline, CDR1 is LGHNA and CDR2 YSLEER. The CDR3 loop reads CASSQDTSPNEQFF. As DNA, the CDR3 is TGCGCCAGCAGCCAAGATACTAGCCCCAATGAGCAGTTCTTC.

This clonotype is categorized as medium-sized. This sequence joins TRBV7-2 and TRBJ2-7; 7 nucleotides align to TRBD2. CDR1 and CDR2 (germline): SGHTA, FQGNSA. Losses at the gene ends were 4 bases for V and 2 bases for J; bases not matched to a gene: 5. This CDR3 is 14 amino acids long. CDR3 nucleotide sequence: TGTGCCAGCAGCTCCTTAGCGGGCACCTACGAGCAGTACTTC. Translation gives CASSSLAGTYEQYF.

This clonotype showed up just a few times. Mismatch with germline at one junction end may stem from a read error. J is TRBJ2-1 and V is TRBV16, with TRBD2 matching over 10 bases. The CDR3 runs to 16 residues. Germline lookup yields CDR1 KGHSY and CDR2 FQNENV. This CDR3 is CASSQSASGSYNEKFF. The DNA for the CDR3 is TGTGCCAGCAGCCAATCGGCTAGCGGGAGTTACAATGAGAAGTTCTTC.

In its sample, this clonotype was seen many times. This chain's CDR3 is CATSKLARDTDTQYF. The CDR3 nucleotides read TGTGCCACCAGCAAACTAGCGAGAGACACAGATACGCAGTATTTT. V usage is TRBV15 and J usage is TRBJ2-3, with 7 bases lining up with TRBD2. This CDR3 has 15 amino acids. CDR1 is LNHNV, CDR2 YYDKDF, per germline (reference sequence). Losses at the gene ends were 4 bases for V and 2 bases for J; bases not matched to a gene: 6.

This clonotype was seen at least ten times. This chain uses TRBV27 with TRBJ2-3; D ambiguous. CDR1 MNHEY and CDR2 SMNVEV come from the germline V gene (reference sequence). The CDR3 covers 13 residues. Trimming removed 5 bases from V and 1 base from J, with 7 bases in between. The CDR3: CASSPLGTDTQYF. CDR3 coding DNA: TGTGCCAGCAGTCCGCTTGGCACAGATACGCAGTATTTT.

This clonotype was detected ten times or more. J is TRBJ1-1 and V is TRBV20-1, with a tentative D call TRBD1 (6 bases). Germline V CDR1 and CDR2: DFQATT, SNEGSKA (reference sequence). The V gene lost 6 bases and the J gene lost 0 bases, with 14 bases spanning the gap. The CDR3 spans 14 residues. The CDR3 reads CSAEGEILNTEAFF. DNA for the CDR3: TGCAGTGCAGAGGGGGAGATCCTGAACACTGAAGCTTTCTTT.

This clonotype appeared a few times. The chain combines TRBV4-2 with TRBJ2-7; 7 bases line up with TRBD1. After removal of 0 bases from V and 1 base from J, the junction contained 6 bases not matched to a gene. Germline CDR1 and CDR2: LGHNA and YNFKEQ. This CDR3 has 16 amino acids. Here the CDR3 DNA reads TGTGCCAGCAGCCAAGATACCGGGACAGCTTCCTACGAGCAGTACTTC. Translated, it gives CASSQDTGTASYEQYF.

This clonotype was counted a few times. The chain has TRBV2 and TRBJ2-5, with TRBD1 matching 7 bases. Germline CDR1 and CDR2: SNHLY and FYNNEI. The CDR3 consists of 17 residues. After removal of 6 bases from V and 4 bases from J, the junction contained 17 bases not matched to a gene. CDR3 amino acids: CASSIYGRQPGGETQYF. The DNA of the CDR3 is TGTGCCAGCAGCATCTATGGACGACAACCAGGGGGAGAGACCCAGTACTTC.

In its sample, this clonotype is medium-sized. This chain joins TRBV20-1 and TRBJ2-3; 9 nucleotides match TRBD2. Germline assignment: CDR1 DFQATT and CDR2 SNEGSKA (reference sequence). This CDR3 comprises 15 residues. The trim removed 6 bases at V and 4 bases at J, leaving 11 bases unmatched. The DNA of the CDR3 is TGCAGTGCCCCGGAGGTAGCGGGAGCATCAGATACGCAGTATTTT. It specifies CSAPEVAGASDTQYF.

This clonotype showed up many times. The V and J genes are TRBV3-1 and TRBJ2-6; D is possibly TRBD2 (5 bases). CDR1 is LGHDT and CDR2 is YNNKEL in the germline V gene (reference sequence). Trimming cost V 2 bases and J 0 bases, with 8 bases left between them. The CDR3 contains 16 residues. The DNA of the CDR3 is TGTGCCAGCAGCCAACAACGGGGCTCTGGGGCCAACGTCCTGACTTTC. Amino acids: CASSQQRGSGANVLTF.

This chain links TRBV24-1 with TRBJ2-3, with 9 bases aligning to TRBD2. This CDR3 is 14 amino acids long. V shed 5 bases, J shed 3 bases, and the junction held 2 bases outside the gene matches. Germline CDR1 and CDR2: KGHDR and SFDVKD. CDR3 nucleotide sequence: TGTGCCACCAGTGGGGCGGGGGGGACAGATACGCAGTATTTT. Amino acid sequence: CATSGAGGTDTQYF.

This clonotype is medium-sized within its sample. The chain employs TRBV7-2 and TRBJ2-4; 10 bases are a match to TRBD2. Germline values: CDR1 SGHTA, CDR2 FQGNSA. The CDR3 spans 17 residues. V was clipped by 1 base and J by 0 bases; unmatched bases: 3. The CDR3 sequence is CASSLVLAGLAKNIQYF. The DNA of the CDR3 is TGTGCCAGCAGCTTAGTACTAGCGGGGTTAGCCAAAAACATTCAGTACTTC. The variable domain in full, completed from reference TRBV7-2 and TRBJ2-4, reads GAGVSQSPSNKVTEKGKDVELRCDPISGHTALYWYRQSLGQGLEFLIYFQGNSAPDKSGLPSDRFSAERTGGSVSTLTIQRTQQEDSAVYLCASSLVLAGLAKNIQYFGAGTRLSVL.

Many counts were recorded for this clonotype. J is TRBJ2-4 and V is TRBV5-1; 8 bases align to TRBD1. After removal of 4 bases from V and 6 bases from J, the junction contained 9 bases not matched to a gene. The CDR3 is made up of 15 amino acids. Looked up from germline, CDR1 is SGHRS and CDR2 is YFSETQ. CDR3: CASSTGQELGNIQYF. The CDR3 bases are TGCGCCAGCAGCACGGGACAGGAGTTGGGAAACATTCAGTACTTC. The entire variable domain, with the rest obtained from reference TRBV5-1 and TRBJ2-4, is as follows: KAGVTQTPRYLIKTRGQQVTLSCSPISGHRSVSWYQQTPGQGLQFLFEYFSETQRNKGNFPGRFSGRQFSNSRSEMNVSTLELGDSALYLCASSTGQELGNIQYFGAGTRLSVL.

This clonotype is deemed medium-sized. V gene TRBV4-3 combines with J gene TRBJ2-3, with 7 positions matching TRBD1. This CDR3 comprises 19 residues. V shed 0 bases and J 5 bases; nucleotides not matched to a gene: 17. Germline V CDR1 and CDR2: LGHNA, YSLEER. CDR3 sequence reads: CASSQDPPFQGVLLDTQYF. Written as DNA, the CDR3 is TGCGCCAGCAGCCAAGATCCCCCCTTCCAGGGGGTATTGCTAGATACGCAGTATTTT.

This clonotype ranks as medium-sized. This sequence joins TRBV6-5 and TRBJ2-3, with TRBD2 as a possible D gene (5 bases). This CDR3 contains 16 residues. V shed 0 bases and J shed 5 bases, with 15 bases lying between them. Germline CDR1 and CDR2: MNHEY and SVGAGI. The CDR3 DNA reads TGTGCCAGCAGTTACTCGACGGTGGAGGTTCTAGATACGCAGTATTTT. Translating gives CASSYSTVEVLDTQYF.

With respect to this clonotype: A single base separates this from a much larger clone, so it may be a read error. CDR3 in DNA: TGTGCCAACAGTCAAGAGAGGGATCAGCCCCAGCATTTT. Its translation is CANSQERDQPQHF. The chain is built from TRBV12-3 or TRBV12-4 and TRBJ1-5; D remains ambiguous. The CDR3 is made up of 13 amino acids.

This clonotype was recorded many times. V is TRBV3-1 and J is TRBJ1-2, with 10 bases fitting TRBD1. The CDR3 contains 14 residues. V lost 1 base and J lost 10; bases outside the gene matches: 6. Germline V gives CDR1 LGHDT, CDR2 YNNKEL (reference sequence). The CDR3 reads CASSQGGQGGIYTF. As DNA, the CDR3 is TGTGCCAGCAGCCAAGGAGGACAGGGGGGCATCTACACCTTC.

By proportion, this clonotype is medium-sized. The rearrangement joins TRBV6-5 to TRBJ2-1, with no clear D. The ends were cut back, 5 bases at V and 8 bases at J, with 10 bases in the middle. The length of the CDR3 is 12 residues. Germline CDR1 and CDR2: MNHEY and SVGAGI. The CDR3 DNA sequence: TGTGCCAGCAGTACTGCTGGCCATGAGCAGTTCTTC. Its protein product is CASSTAGHEQFF.

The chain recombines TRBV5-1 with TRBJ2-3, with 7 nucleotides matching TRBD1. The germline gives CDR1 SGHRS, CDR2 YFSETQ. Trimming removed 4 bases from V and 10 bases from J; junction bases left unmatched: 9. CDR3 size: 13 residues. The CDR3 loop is CASSPGRDSAQYF. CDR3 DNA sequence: TGCGCCAGCAGCCCCGGTAGGGACAGCGCGCAGTATTTT.

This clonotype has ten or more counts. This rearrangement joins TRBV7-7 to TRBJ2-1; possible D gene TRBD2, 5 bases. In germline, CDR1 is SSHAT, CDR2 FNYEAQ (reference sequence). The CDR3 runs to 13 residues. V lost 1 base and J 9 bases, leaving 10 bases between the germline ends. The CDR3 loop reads CASSLVVGSEQFF. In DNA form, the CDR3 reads TGTGCCAGCAGCTTAGTAGTGGGGAGTGAGCAGTTCTTC.

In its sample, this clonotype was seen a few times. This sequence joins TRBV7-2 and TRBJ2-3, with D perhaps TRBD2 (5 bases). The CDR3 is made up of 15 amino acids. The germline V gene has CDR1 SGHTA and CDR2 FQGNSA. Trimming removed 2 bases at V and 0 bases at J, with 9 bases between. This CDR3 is CASSLFGSSTDTQYF. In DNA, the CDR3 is TGTGCCAGCAGCTTATTTGGGAGTAGCACAGATACGCAGTATTTT.

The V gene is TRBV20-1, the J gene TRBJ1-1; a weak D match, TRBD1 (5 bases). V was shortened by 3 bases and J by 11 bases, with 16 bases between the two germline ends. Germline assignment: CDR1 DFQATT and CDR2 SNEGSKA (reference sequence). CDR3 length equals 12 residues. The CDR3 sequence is CSASARDWPAFF. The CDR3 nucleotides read TGCAGTGCTAGCGCCAGGGACTGGCCGGCTTTCTTT.

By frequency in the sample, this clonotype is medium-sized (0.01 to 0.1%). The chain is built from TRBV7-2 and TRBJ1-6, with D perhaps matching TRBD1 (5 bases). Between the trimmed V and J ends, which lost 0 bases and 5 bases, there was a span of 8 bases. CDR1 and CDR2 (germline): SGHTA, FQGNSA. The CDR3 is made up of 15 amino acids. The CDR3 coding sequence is TGTGCCAGCAGCTTAGCTCCAGGGAATAATTCACCCCTCCACTTT. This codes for CASSLAPGNNSPLHF.

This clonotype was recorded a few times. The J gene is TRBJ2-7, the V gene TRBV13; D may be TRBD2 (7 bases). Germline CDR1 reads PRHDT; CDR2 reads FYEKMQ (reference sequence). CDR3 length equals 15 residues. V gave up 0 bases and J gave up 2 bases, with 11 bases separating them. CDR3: CASSLGRGPTYEQYF. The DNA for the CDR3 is TGTGCCAGCAGCTTAGGGCGGGGGCCAACCTACGAGCAGTACTTC.

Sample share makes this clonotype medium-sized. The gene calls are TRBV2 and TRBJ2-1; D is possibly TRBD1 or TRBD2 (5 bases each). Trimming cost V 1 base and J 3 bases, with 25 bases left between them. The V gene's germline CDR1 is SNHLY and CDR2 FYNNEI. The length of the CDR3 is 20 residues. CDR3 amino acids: CASSEVPWGFKDTNYNEQFF. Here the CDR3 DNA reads TGTGCCAGCAGTGAAGTACCCTGGGGGTTCAAAGATACAAACTACAATGAGCAGTTCTTC.

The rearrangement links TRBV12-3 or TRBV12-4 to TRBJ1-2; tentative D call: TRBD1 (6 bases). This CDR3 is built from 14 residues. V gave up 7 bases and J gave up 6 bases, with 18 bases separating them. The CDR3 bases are TGTGCCAGCATCCTAGGGGGGACCAGGGATGGCTACACCTTC. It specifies CASILGGTRDGYTF.

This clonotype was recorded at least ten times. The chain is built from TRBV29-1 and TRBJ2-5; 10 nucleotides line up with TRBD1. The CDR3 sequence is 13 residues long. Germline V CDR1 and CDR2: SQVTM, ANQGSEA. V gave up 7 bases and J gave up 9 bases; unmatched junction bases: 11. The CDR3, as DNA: TGCAGCGCCGGAGGGACAGGGGAAGCTTCCCAGTACTTC. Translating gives CSAGGTGEASQYF.

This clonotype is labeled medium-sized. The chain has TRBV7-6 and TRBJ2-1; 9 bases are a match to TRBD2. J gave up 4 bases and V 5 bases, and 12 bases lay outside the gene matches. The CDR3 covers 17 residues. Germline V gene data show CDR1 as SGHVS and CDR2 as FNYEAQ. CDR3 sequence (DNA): TGTGCCAGCAGCCAGGGGGTAAGCGGGAGGCCTTACAATGAGCAGTTCTTC. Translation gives CASSQGVSGRPYNEQFF.

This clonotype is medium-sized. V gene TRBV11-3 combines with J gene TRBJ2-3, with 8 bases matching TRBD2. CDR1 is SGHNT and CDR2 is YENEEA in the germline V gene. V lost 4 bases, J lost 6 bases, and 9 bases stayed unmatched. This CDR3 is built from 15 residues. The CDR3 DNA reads TGTGCCAGCAGCTCGGGGGGCGGGAGGTCGGATACGCAGTATTTT. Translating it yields CASSSGGGRSDTQYF. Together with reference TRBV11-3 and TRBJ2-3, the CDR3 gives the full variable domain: EAGVVQSPRYKIIEKKQPVAFWCNPISGHNTLYWYLQNLGQGPELLIRYENEEAVDDSQLPKDRFSAERLKGVDSTLKIQPAELGDSAVYLCASSSGGGRSDTQYFGPGTRLTVL.